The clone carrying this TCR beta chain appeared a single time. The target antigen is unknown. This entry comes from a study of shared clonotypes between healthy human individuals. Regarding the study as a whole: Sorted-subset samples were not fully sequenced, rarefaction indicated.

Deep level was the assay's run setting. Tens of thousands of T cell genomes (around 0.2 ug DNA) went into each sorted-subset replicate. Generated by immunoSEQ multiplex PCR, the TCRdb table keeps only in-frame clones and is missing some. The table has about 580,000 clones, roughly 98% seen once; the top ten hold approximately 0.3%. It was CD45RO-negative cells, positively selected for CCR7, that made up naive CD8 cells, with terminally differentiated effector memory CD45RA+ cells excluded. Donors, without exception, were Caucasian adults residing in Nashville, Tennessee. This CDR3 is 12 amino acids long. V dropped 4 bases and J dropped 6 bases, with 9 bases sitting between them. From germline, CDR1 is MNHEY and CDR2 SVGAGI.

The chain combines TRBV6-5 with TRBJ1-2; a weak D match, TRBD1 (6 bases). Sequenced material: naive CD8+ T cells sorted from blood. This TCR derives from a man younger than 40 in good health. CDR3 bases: TGTGCCAGCAGTTGGACAGTCCATGGCTACACCTTC. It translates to CASSWTVHGYTF.